This entry lists 18 T cell receptor beta chains sequenced from one sample in a study of ipilimumab plus nivolumab after autologous stem cell transplantation (dated by TCRdb to about 2021). To prepare the library, the immunoSEQ multiplex PCR assay was applied. The clones in this table, taken by TCRdb from immuneACCESS, are in-frame only. Not every clone is retained; where verified, under half of the shortfall comes from an unresolved V gene, and the cause of the rest is unknown. This sample has roughly 15,000 clones in its table, and roughly 80% of those were observed once. Around 9.6% of the sample belongs to the ten largest clones. Sequencing used PBMCs, obtained in a trial of ipilimumab plus nivolumab as post-transplant consolidation. The origin of the receptors is a male donor with diffuse large B-cell lymphoma.

This sequence joins TRBV11-1 and TRBJ2-6; TRBD1 is a possible D gene (5 bases). CDR3 size: 15 residues. Trimming took off 6 bases at V and 0 bases at J, with 9 bases between the two ends. Germline CDR1 and CDR2: SGHAT and FQDESV (reference sequence). CDR3 DNA sequence: TGTGCCAGCAGATCACAGGTCTCTGGGGCCAACGTCCTGACTTTC. It translates to CASRSQVSGANVLTF.

This clone was picked up one time. The chain employs TRBV13 and TRBJ1-1; D is possibly TRBD1 (6 bases). Trimming stripped 6 bases from V and 4 bases from J, with 12 bases between. CDR3 length equals 13 residues. Germline V gene data show CDR1 as PRHDT and CDR2 as FYEKMQ (reference sequence). CDR3 sequence: CASRGGRITEAFF. CDR3 sequence (DNA): TGTGCCAGCAGGGGGGGGCGCATCACTGAAGCTTTCTTT.

The chain is built from TRBV4-3 and TRBJ1-1, with D possibly matching TRBD1 (5 bases). The CDR3 contains 13 residues. Trimming cost V 4 bases and J 4 bases, with 10 bases left between them. Germline values: CDR1 LGHNA, CDR2 YSLEER. CDR3 sequence: CASSRVGGTEAFF. The CDR3 DNA reads TGCGCCAGCAGCCGGGTCGGGGGCACTGAAGCTTTCTTT.

The chain uses TRBV28 and TRBJ1-4, with D unclear. CDR1 and CDR2 from the germline V gene are MDHEN and SYDVKM. The CDR3 has 12 residues. Trimming took 6 bases from V and 5 from J, leaving 7 bases between them. For the CDR3, the DNA is TGTGCCAGCAGCCGAAACAATGAAAAACTGTTTTTT. Amino acid sequence: CASSRNNEKLFF.

The rearrangement uses TRBV7-2 and TRBJ1-2, with D uncertain. The CDR3 loop spans 13 amino acids. Germline CDR1 and CDR2: SGHTA and FQGNSA. Trimming took off 5 bases at V and 5 bases at J, with 12 bases between the two ends. CDR3 nucleotides: TGTGCCAGCAGCAACCGGGTCAAATATGGCTACACCTTC. Protein sequence: CASSNRVKYGYTF.

V is TRBV4-2 and J is TRBJ2-5; tentatively, D is TRBD1 or TRBD2 (6 bases each). Trimming shortened V by 4 bases and J by 2 bases, and 20 bases separated the two germline ends. This CDR3 has 17 residues. Germline assignment: CDR1 LGHNA and CDR2 YNFKEQ. The CDR3 DNA follows: TGTGCCAGCAGCCCTAGGGGGGCTAAGCAGGGACAAGAGACCCAGTACTTC. It translates to CASSPRGAKQGQETQYF.

The rearrangement joins TRBV10-2 to TRBJ1-5, with 8 bases that match TRBD1. Germline V CDR1 and CDR2: WSHSY, SAAADI. The CDR3 is made up of 15 amino acids. The J segment lost 4 bases and the V segment lost 8 bases, leaving 10 bases of the junction unmatched. The CDR3 loop is CASGDNRGDNQPQHF. CDR3 coding DNA: TGCGCCAGCGGGGATAACAGGGGGGATAATCAGCCCCAGCATTTT.

This clone was picked up a small number of times. V gene TRBV10-3 combines with J gene TRBJ2-7; D assignment may be TRBD1 or TRBD2 (5 bases each). The germline V gene has CDR1 ENHRY and CDR2 SYGVKD. V was shortened by 4 bases and J by 4 bases, with 26 bases between the two germline ends. The CDR3 consists of 18 residues. The CDR3 is CAISVRIPGPQGGYEQYF. The DNA of the CDR3 is TGTGCCATCAGTGTTCGTATACCGGGACCCCAGGGCGGGTACGAGCAGTACTTC.

The chain combines TRBV7-8 with TRBJ2-2, with a possible D match to TRBD2 (6 bases). Germline V gene sequence: CDR1 SGHVS, CDR2 FQNEAQ. The CDR3 has 15 amino acids. Trimming cost V 4 bases and J 2 bases, with 11 bases left between them. The CDR3 DNA follows: TGTGCCAGCAGCTCCGCGGGGTACAACACCGGGGAGCTGTTTTTT. Its translation: CASSSAGYNTGELFF.

The chain combines TRBV12-5 with TRBJ1-1; TRBD1 agrees at 12 bases. From germline, CDR1 is LGHNT and CDR2 FRNRAP. This CDR3 has 14 amino acids. With V trimmed by 4 bases and J by 6 bases, 3 bases remained unmatched. CDR3 bases: TGTGCTAGTGGTTACGGGACAGGGGGCCCTGAAGCTTTCTTT. Translation gives CASGYGTGGPEAFF.

This sequence joins TRBV5-1 and TRBJ1-2, with 8 bases matching TRBD1. This CDR3 comprises 15 residues. Germline CDR1 SGHRS, CDR2 YFSETQ. The V and J ends lost 4 bases and 2 bases, in that order; junction bases with no gene match: 7. The CDR3 DNA follows: TGCGCCAGCAGCACCGGGACAGGCCAAAACTATGGCTACACCTTC. Protein product: CASSTGTGQNYGYTF.

V gene TRBV28 combines with J gene TRBJ2-7; 9 bases line up with TRBD2. This CDR3 is 14 amino acids long. Germline V gene lookup returns CDR1 MDHEN and CDR2 SYDVKM. After removal of 6 bases from V and 6 bases from J, the junction contained 9 bases not matched to a gene. This CDR3 is CASSLLAGRGEQYF. The CDR3 region has the DNA TGTGCCAGCAGCCTCCTAGCGGGGCGCGGCGAGCAGTACTTC.

The chain employs TRBV7-8 and TRBJ1-6; D not certain. There are 15 residues in the CDR3. The V end was cut by 0 bases, the J end by 13 bases, with 16 bases between. Germline V CDR1 and CDR2: SGHVS, FQNEAQ. The CDR3 DNA follows: TGTGCCAGCAGCTTAGCGTCGCAGACCGCGGCGCCCCTCCACTTT. Translation gives CASSLASQTAAPLHF.

This chain links TRBV7-9 with TRBJ2-5, with TRBD1 matching over 9 bases. Germline V gene data show CDR1 as SEHNR and CDR2 as FQNEAQ (reference sequence). The CDR3 has 15 residues. V lost 5 bases, J lost 7 bases, and 11 bases stayed unmatched. The CDR3 here is CASSDGTGRMGTQYF. The CDR3, as DNA: TGTGCCAGCAGCGACGGGACAGGGCGGATGGGGACCCAGTACTTC.

V usage is TRBV30 and J usage is TRBJ1-1, with 9 nucleotides matching TRBD1. Germline assignment: CDR1 GTSNPN and CDR2 SVGIG (reference sequence). Trimming removed 7 bases from V and 3 bases from J; junction bases left unmatched: 6. CDR3 length equals 13 residues. The CDR3 region has the DNA TGTGCCTTAAGCGGGACAGGGTACACTGAAGCTTTCTTT. Translating gives CALSGTGYTEAFF.

The genes are TRBV4-3 and TRBJ2-1, with 7 bases aligning to TRBD1. The CDR3 covers 14 residues. Germline V gives CDR1 LGHNA, CDR2 YSLEER. The V and J ends lost 0 bases and 8 bases, in that order; junction bases with no gene match: 4. CDR3 in amino acids: CASSQETGWYEQFF. DNA of the CDR3: TGCGCCAGCAGCCAAGAGACAGGGTGGTATGAGCAGTTCTTC.

V is TRBV6-5 and J is TRBJ2-7; 8 nucleotides match TRBD1. The CDR3 totals 14 residues. The V gene end was trimmed by 8 bases and the J gene end by 2 bases; junction bases not matched to a gene: 8. CDR1 is MNHEY, CDR2 SVGAGI, per germline. The CDR3 spells CASVQTGEAYEQYF. The DNA for the CDR3 is TGTGCCAGCGTACAGACAGGGGAGGCCTACGAGCAGTACTTC.

The rearrangement joins TRBV27 to TRBJ1-2; TRBD1 matches at 12 bases. CDR1 is MNHEY, CDR2 SMNVEV, per germline (reference sequence). Germline trimming cut 0 bases from V and 4 bases from J; bases unmatched to any gene: 6. The CDR3 loop spans 17 amino acids. The CDR3 loop is CASSLSGDRGRAYGYTF. In nucleotides, the CDR3 is TGTGCCAGCAGTTTATCGGGGGACAGGGGGCGCGCCTATGGCTACACCTTC.